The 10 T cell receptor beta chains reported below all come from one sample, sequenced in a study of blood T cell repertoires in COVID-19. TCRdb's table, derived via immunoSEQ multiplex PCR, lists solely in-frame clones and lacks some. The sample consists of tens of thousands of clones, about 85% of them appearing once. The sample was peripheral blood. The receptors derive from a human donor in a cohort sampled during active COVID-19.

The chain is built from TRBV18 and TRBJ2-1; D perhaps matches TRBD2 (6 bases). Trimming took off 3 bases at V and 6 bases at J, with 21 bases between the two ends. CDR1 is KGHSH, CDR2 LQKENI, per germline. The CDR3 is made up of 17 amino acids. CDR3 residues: CASSPSQRAGHVNEQFF. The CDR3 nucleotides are TGTGCCAGCTCACCCTCCCAGCGGGCGGGGCACGTCAATGAGCAGTTCTTC.

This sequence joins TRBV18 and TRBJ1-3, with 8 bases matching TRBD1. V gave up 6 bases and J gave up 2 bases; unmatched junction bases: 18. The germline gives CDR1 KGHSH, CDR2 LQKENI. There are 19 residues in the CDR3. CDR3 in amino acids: CASSPSAQTTGVTGNTIYF. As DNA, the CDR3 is TGTGCCAGCTCCCCCTCAGCTCAGACGACAGGGGTCACTGGAAACACCATATATTTT.

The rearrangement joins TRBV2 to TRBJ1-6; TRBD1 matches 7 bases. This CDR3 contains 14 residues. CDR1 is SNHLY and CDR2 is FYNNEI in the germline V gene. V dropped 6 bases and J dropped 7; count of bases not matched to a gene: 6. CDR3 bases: TGTGCCAGCAGGGGGGACAGCGCGAATTCACCCCTCCACTTT. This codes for CASRGDSANSPLHF. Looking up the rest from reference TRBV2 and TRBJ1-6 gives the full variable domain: EPEVTQTPSHQVTQMGQEVILRCVPISNHLYFYWYRQILGQKVEFLVSFYNNEISEKSEIFDDQFSVERPDGSNFTLKIRSTKLEDSAMYFCASRGDSANSPLHFGNGTRLTVT.

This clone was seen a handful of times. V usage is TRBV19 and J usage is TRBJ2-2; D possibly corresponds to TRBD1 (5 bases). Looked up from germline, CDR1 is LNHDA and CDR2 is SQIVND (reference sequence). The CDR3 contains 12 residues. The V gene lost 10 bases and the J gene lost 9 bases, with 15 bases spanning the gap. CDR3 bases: TGTGCCACCCTCGACAGAAACCGGGAGCTGTTTTTT. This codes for CATLDRNRELFF.

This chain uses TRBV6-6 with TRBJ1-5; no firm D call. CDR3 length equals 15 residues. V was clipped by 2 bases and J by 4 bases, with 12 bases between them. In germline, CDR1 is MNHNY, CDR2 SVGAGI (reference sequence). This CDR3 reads CASSYGPPPNQPQHF. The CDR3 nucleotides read TGTGCCAGCAGTTACGGCCCCCCCCCAAATCAGCCCCAGCATTTT.

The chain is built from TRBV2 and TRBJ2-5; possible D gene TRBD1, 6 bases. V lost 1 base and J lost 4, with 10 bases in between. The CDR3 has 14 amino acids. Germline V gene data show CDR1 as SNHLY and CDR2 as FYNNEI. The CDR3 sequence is CASSEDGRGETQYF. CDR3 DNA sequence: TGTGCCAGCAGTGAAGATGGCAGGGGAGAGACCCAGTACTTC.

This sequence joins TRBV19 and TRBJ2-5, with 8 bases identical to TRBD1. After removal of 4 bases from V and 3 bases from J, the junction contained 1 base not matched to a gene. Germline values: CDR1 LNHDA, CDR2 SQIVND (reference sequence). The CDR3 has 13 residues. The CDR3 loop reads CASSTDREETQYF. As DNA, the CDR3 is TGTGCCAGTAGTACGGACAGGGAAGAGACCCAGTACTTC.

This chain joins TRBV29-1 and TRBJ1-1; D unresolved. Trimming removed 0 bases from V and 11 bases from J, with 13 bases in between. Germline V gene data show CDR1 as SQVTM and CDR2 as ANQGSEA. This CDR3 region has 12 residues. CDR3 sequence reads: CSVEDRGVGAFF. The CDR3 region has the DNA TGCAGCGTTGAAGATCGCGGGGTCGGGGCTTTCTTT.

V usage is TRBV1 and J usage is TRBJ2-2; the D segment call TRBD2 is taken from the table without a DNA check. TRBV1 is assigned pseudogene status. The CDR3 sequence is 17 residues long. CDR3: CTSSPGSGGTNTGELFF. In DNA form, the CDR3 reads TGCACCAGCAGCCCTGGTAGCGGGGGTACCAACACCGGGGAGCTGTTTTTT.

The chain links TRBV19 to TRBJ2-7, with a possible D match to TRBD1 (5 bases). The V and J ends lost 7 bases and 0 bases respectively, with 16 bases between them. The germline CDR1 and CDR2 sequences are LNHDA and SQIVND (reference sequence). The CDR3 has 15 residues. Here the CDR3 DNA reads TGTGCCAGTACACAACAGGAGTCCAGCTCCTACGAGCAGTACTTC. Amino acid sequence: CASTQQESSSYEQYF. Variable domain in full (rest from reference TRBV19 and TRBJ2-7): DGGITQSPKYLFRKEGQNVTLSCEQNLNHDAMYWYRQDPGQGLRLIYYSQIVNDFQKGDIAEGYSVSREKKESFPLTVTSAQKNPTAFYLCASTQQESSSYEQYFGPGTRLTVT.